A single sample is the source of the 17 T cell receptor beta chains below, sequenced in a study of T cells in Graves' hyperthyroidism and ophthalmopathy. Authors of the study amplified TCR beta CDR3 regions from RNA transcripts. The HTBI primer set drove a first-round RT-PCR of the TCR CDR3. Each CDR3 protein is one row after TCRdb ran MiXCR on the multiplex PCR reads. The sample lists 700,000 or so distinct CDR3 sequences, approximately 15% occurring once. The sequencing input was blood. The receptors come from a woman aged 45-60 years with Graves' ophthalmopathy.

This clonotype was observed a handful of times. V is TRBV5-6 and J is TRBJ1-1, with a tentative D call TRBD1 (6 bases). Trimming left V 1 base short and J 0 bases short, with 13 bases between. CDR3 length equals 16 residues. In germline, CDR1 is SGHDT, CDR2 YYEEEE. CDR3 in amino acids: CASSLPGKGVNTEAFF. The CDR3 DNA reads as TGTGCCAGCAGCTTGCCGGGGAAGGGGGTGAACACTGAAGCTTTCTTT.

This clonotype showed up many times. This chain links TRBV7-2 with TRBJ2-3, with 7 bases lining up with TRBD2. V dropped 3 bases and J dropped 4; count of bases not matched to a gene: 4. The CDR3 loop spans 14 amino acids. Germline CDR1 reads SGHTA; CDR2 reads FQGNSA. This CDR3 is CASSLGREADTQYF. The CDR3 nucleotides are TGTGCCAGCAGCTTGGGGAGGGAGGCAGATACGCAGTATTTT.

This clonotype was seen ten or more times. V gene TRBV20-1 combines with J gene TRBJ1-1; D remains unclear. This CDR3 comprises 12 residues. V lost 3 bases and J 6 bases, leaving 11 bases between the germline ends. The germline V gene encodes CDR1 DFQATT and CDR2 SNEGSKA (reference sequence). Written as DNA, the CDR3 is TGCAGTGCTAGCGCACACGGCGCTGAAGCTTTCTTT. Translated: CSASAHGAEAFF.

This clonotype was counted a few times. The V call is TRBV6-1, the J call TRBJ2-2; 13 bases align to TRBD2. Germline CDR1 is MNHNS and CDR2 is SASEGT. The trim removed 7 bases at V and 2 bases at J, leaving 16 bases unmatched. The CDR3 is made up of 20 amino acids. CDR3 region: CASTDYPLLAGGPNTGELFF. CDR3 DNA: TGTGCCAGCACCGACTACCCACTACTAGCGGGAGGGCCTAACACCGGGGAGCTGTTTTTT.

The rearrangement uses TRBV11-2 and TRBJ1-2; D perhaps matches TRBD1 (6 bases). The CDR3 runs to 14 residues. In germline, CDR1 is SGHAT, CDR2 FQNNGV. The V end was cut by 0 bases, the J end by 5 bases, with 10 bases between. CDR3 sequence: CASSLDRTVYGYTF. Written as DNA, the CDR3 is TGTGCCAGCAGCTTAGATCGGACAGTATATGGCTACACCTTC.

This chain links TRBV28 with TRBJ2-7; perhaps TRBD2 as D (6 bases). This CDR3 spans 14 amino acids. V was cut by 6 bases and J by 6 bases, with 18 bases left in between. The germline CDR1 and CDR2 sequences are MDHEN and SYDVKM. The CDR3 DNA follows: TGTGCCAGCAGAACCCCCTCTAGCGTAAGCGAGCAGTACTTC. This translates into CASRTPSSVSEQYF.

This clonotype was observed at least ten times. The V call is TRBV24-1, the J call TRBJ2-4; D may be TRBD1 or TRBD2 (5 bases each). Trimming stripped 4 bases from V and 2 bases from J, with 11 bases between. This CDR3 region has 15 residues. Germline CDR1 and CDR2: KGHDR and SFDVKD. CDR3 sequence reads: CATSDSRETKNIQYF. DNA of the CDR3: TGTGCCACCAGTGACTCCAGGGAGACCAAAAACATTCAGTACTTC.

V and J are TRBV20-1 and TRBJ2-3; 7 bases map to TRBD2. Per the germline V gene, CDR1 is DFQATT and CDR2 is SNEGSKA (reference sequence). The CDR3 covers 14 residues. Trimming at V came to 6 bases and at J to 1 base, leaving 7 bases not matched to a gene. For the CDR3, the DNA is TGCAGTGCACCCTCTAGCGGACGCACAGATACGCAGTATTTT. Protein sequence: CSAPSSGRTDTQYF.

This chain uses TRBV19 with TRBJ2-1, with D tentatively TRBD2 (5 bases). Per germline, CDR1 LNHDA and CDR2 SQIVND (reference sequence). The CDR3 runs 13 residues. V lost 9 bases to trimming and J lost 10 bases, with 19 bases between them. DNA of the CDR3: TGTGCCAGCGGGTTCATCTTCGGGAACGAGCAGTTCTTC. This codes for CASGFIFGNEQFF.

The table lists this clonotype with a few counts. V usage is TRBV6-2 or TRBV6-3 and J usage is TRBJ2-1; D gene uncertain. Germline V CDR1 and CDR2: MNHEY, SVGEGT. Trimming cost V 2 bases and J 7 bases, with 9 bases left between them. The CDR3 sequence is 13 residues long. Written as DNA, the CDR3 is TGTGCCAGCAGTTACGTCAGTTCGAATGAGCAGTTCTTC. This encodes CASSYVSSNEQFF.

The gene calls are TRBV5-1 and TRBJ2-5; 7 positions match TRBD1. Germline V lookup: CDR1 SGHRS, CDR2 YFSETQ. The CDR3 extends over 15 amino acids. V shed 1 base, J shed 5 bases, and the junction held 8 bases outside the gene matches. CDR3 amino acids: CASSLRDRELETQYF. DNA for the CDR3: TGCGCCAGCAGCTTGCGTGACAGGGAATTGGAGACCCAGTACTTC. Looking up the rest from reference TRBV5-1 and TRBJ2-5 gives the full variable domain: KAGVTQTPRYLIKTRGQQVTLSCSPISGHRSVSWYQQTPGQGLQFLFEYFSETQRNKGNFPGRFSGRQFSNSRSEMNVSTLELGDSALYLCASSLRDRELETQYFGPGTRLLVL.

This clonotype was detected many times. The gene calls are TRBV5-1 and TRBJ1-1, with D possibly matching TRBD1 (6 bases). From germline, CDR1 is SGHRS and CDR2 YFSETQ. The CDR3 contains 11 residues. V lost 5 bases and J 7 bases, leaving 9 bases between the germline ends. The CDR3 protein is CASRGGGEAFF. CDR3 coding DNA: TGCGCCAGCAGAGGGGGGGGTGAAGCTTTCTTT.

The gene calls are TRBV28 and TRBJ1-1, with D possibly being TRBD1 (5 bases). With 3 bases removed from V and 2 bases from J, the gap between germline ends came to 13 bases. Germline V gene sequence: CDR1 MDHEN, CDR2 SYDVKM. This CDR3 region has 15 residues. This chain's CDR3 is CASSLSGAGNTEAFF. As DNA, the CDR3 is TGTGCCAGCAGTTTGAGTGGGGCTGGAAACACTGAAGCTTTCTTT.

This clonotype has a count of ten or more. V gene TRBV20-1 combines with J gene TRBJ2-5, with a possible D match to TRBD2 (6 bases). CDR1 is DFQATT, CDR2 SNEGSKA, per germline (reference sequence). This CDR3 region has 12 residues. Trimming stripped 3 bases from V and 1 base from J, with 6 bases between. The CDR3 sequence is CSASGSQETQYF. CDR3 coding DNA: TGCAGTGCTAGCGGGAGCCAAGAGACCCAGTACTTC.

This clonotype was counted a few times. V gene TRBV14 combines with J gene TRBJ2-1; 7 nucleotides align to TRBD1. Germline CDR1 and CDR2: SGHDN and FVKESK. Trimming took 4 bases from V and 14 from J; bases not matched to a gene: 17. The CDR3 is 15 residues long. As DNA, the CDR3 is TGTGCCAGCAGCCGCCGGGACAGCGGACTCGGGTCGGAGTTCTTC. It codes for CASSRRDSGLGSEFF.

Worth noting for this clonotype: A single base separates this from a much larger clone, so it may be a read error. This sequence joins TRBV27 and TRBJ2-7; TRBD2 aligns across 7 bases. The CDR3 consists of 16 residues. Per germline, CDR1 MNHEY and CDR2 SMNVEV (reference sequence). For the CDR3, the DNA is TGTACCAGCAGTTTATCGCCCGGACTAGAAGGGCGAGAGCAGTACTTC. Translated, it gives CTSSLSPGLEGREQYF.

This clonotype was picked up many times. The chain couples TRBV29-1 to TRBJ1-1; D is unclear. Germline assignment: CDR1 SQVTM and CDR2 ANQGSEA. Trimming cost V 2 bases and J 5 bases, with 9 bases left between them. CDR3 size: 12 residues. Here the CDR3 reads CSVETGYTEAFF. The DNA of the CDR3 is TGCAGCGTTGAAACGGGTTATACTGAAGCTTTCTTT.